The next 11 T cell receptor beta chains were all read from a single sample in a study of blood T cell repertoires in COVID-19. The protocol was immunoSEQ multiplex PCR, while the TCRdb copy is restricted to in-frame clones and leaves out a portion. The data hold 250,000 to 300,000 clones, with 88% observed a single time. Material: peripheral blood. These TCRs come from a woman aged 40 to 50 who had recovered from COVID-19.

In DNA, the CDR3 is TGTGCCAGCACTCCAGGGGGCACAAACGAGCAGTTCTTC. This encodes CASTPGGTNEQFF. The chain is built from TRBV11-3 and TRBJ2-1; 8 bases agree with TRBD1. There are 13 residues in the CDR3. Germline CDR1 SGHNT, CDR2 YENEEA. The J segment lost 10 bases and the V segment lost 7 bases, leaving 9 bases of the junction unmatched.

CDR3 loop: CAWSRGWGDEQFF. CDR3 nucleotide sequence: TGTGCCTGGAGCCGGGGGTGGGGGGATGAGCAGTTCTTC. V usage is TRBV30 and J usage is TRBJ2-1, with D possibly being TRBD2 (6 bases). Trimming shortened V by 3 bases and J by 8 bases, and 14 bases separated the two germline ends. The CDR3 length is 13 residues. Germline V gene data show CDR1 as GTSNPN and CDR2 as SVGIG (reference sequence).

This chain connects TRBV7-9 to TRBJ1-2, with TRBD1 as a possible D gene (6 bases). Germline V gene data show CDR1 as SEHNR and CDR2 as FQNEAQ (reference sequence). The CDR3 is 11 residues long. As DNA, the CDR3 is TGTGTCGGTTCAGGGGCAGGTGGCTACACCTTC. Protein: CVGSGAGGYTF.

The V call is TRBV10-3, the J call TRBJ2-5; 12 positions agree with TRBD2. Germline V gives CDR1 ENHRY, CDR2 SYGVKD. The CDR3 consists of 17 residues. V was clipped by 3 bases and J by 5 bases; unmatched bases: 10. The CDR3 sequence is CAISDPSGLAGRETQYF. For the CDR3, the DNA is TGTGCCATCAGTGACCCCTCGGGACTAGCGGGTAGGGAGACCCAGTACTTC.

The chain joins TRBV18 to TRBJ1-3, with 9 bases aligning to TRBD1. From germline, CDR1 is KGHSH and CDR2 LQKENI. Trimming took 1 base from V and 4 from J; bases not matched to a gene: 5. This CDR3 comprises 16 residues. The CDR3 DNA sequence: TGTGCCAGCTCACCACTCCGGACAGGGGTCGGAAACACCATATATTTT. Amino acids: CASSPLRTGVGNTIYF.

The chain couples TRBV24-1 to TRBJ2-2, with a weak D call TRBD1 (6 bases). Per the germline V gene, CDR1 is KGHDR and CDR2 is SFDVKD. The CDR3 loop spans 14 amino acids. Trimming took 3 bases from V and 6 from J, leaving 10 bases between them. The CDR3 sequence is CATSDPRGPGELFF. In DNA, the CDR3 is TGTGCCACCAGTGATCCCAGGGGTCCCGGGGAGCTGTTTTTT.

This chain links TRBV5-4 with TRBJ2-7, with no clear D. V was cut by 10 bases and J by 7 bases, with 15 bases left in between. The CDR3 runs to 11 residues. Looked up from germline, CDR1 is SGHNT and CDR2 is YYREEE (reference sequence). CDR3 in DNA: TGTGCCGTAAAGCATGGTCGGGAGCAGTACTTC. Its protein is CAVKHGREQYF.

The V call is TRBV5-6, the J call TRBJ1-1; 7 nucleotides match TRBD1. Germline V lookup: CDR1 SGHDT, CDR2 YYEEEE. The CDR3 is made up of 13 amino acids. Trimming cost V 4 bases and J 8 bases; bases outside gene matches: 8. CDR3 bases: TGTGCCAGCAGCCCGGGACAGACATGGGAAGCTTTCTTT. Amino acid sequence: CASSPGQTWEAFF.

The V and J genes are TRBV15 and TRBJ1-1; D not resolved. The germline CDR1 and CDR2 sequences are LNHNV and YYDKDF (reference sequence). V lost 5 bases and J 0 bases, leaving 10 bases between the germline ends. This CDR3 region has 14 residues. CDR3 sequence (DNA): TGTGCCACCAGCTCAGGCACCATGAACACTGAAGCTTTCTTT. This codes for CATSSGTMNTEAFF. The full variable domain, rest sourced from reference TRBV15 and TRBJ1-1, is DAMVIQNPRYQVTQFGKPVTLSCSQTLNHNVMYWYQQKSSQAPKLLFHYYDKDFNNEADTPDNFQSRRPNTSFCFLDIRSPGLGDTAMYLCATSSGTMNTEAFFGQGTRLTVV.

This clone has a handful of counts. The genes are TRBV7-3 and TRBJ2-5, with no clear D. The V end was cut by 3 bases, the J end by 5 bases, with 10 bases between. Per germline, CDR1 SGHTA and CDR2 FQGTGA. The CDR3 extends over 13 amino acids. The CDR3 region has the DNA TGTGCCAGCAGCTTTGGTCCCGGGGAGACCCAGTACTTC. This encodes CASSFGPGETQYF.

The chain links TRBV9 to TRBJ1-2, with D tentatively TRBD1 (5 bases). Trimming shortened V by 0 bases and J by 13 bases, and 13 bases separated the two germline ends. The CDR3 totals 12 residues. Germline lookup yields CDR1 SGDLS and CDR2 YYNGEE. CDR3 sequence reads: CASSVGGEPGTF. The CDR3 DNA reads as TGTGCCAGCAGCGTAGGGGGGGAACCGGGCACCTTC.